Listed below are T cell receptor beta chains from one sample, sequenced in a study of blood T cell repertoires in COVID-19. Profiled with immunoSEQ multiplex PCR; TCRdb holds only in-frame clones, not every one. The table has hundreds of thousands of clones, around 85% seen once. Sample: PBMCs or T cells enriched from blood (not recorded which). Receptor source: a woman in her 40s who had recovered from COVID-19. The CDR3 runs from the conserved cysteine through the conserved F or W. D genes are given only for firm matches. Rows give clone size only sometimes, using once, few, many, or a class for an expanded clone.

NA,TRBV7-2,TRBJ1-2,NA,TGTGCCAGCAGCTTAGACGGTCCTAACTATGGCTACACCTTC,CASSLDGPNYGYTF
NA,TRBV2,TRBJ2-2,NA,TGTGCCAGCAAACTGGGTGGGCAGGACACCGGGGAGCTGTTTTTT,CASKLGGQDTGELFF
NA,TRBV11-3,TRBJ2-7,NA,TGTGCCAGCAGCTTAGGCGGGGCCTCCTACGAGCAGTACTTC,CASSLGGASYEQYF
NA,TRBV9,TRBJ2-7,NA,TGTGCCAGCAATCGTGAGGCTTCTGATTCCTACGAGCAGTACTTC,CASNREASDSYEQYF
few,TRBV4-1,TRBJ2-7,NA,TGCGCCAGCAGCCAAGCTTACGGGAGTCAGTCCTACGAGCAGTACTTC,CASSQAYGSQSYEQYF
NA,TRBV30,TRBJ2-7,TRBD2,TGTGCCTGGAGTGAGGGACTAGGGGAGCAGTACTTC,CAWSEGLGEQYF
NA,TRBV3-1/TRBV3-2,TRBJ2-7,TRBD1,TGTGCCAGCAGCCAAGCGGACAGGCCCGAGCAGTACTTC,CASSQADRPEQYF
few,TRBV6-4,TRBJ2-1,TRBD1,TGTGCCACCTCGACCGGATGGACAGGGGGCAATGAGCAGTTCTTC,CATSTGWTGGNEQFF
NA,TRBV7-9,TRBJ2-2,TRBD2,TGTGCCAGCCCAAGGACTAGACGAACCGGGGAGCTGTTTTTT,CASPRTRRTGELFF
NA,TRBV20-1,TRBJ1-1,NA,TGCAGTGCTAGTGAGCAGGGGAGGGGGACTGAAGCTTTCTTT,CSASEQGRGTEAFF
NA,TRBV7-9,TRBJ1-2,NA,TGTGCCAGCAGCTTATCGGGTTCCCACTATGGCTACACCTTC,CASSLSGSHYGYTF
NA,TRBV7-2,TRBJ2-5,TRBD1,TGTGCCAGCAGCTTATCAACAGGGGGGCCGGAGACCCAGTACTTC,CASSLSTGGPETQYF
NA,TRBV11-2,TRBJ1-6,NA,TGTGCCAGCAGCAACGGAGGGCCCAATTCACCCCTCCACTTT,CASSNGGPNSPLHF
NA,TRBV5-1,TRBJ1-5,NA,TGCGCCAGCAGCTTGGAGGGAGGTCAGCCCCAGCATTTT,CASSLEGGQPQHF
NA,TRBV2,TRBJ1-5,TRBD1,TGTGCCAGCACTGGACCGGACAGGGGACAGCCCCAGCATTTT,CASTGPDRGQPQHF
NA,TRBV7-6,TRBJ2-7,NA,TGTGCCAGCAGCTCGCAGGGTTACGAGCAGTACTTC,CASSSQGYEQYF
NA,TRBV6-5,TRBJ1-2,TRBD1,TGTGCCAGCAGCCAGCACCACAGGGGGGAGGGCTACACCTTC,CASSQHHRGEGYTF
NA,TRBV28,TRBJ2-2,TRBD2,TGTGCCAGCACAGGGACTAGCGGGAGACTCAGGGAGCTGTTTTTT,CASTGTSGRLRELFF
NA,TRBV6-2/TRBV6-3,TRBJ1-2,NA,TGTGCCAGCAGTTACTCAAAATGGGGCTCTGGCTACACCTTC,CASSYSKWGSGYTF
NA,TRBV7-2,TRBJ1-5,NA,TGTGCCAGCAGCTTAGTTGGGGGGAGCAATCAGCCCCAGCATTTT,CASSLVGGSNQPQHF
NA,TRBV30,TRBJ1-2,NA,TGTGCCTGTACTAACAGGGAATCGCCTCGCTATGGCTACACCTTC,CACTNRESPRYGYTF
NA,TRBV18,TRBJ2-2,TRBD1,TGTGCCAGCTCACCCGGACAGGGGAGCAGGGAGCTGTTTTTT,CASSPGQGSRELFF
NA,TRBV6-5,TRBJ2-1,NA,TGTGCCAGCAGTTACGGCCCCGGGTTAAGGCAGTTCTTC,CASSYGPGLRQFF
NA,TRBV2,TRBJ2-5,TRBD2,TGTGCCAGCAGTCGAGATAGCGGGAGTGGGGAGACCCAGTACTTC,CASSRDSGSGETQYF
NA,TRBV5-1,TRBJ1-6,TRBD1,TGCGCCACCGGACAGGGGGTGAATTCACCCCTCCACTTT,CATGQGVNSPLHF
NA,TRBV7-2,TRBJ2-1,NA,TGTGCCAGCAGTGCTATTCACCGCTCCTACTACAATGAGCAGTTCTTC,CASSAIHRSYYNEQFF
few,TRBV6-5,TRBJ1-2,TRBD1,TGTGCCAGCAGTTACTTAGGACAGGGGCAGGACTATGGCTACACCTTC,CASSYLGQGQDYGYTF
NA,TRBV2,TRBJ2-3,TRBD2,TGTGCCAGCAGTGAGCGCGGGAGAATCGATACGCAGTATTTT,CASSERGRIDTQYF
NA,TRBV19,TRBJ1-5,TRBD1,TGTGCCAGTAGTTTAGGACAGGGGAATCAGCCCCAGCATTTT,CASSLGQGNQPQHF
NA,TRBV3-1/TRBV3-2,TRBJ2-7,TRBD2,TGTGCCAGCAGCCAAGCACTAGCGGGAGTTGAACGGTACGAGCAGTACTTC,CASSQALAGVERYEQYF
once,TRBV30,TRBJ2-2,TRBD2,TGTGCCGTCCGAGCGGGGAGGGCCAGGAACACCGGGGAGCTGTTTTTT,CAVRAGRARNTGELFF
NA,TRBV9,TRBJ2-1,TRBD2,TGTGCCAGCAGCCCGTCCGGGACTAGTGTTGAGCAGTTCTTC,CASSPSGTSVEQFF
NA,TRBV18,TRBJ1-1,NA,TGTGCCAGCTCACCCCCTTCAACAGGGTTGAACACTGAAGCTTTCTTT,CASSPPSTGLNTEAFF
NA,TRBV7-2,TRBJ1-5,NA,TGTGCCAGCAGCGCTGGACTAGCCCAGCATTTT,CASSAGLAQHF
once,TRBV27,TRBJ2-3,NA,TGTGCCAGCAGTTTTATAGCGAGAGATACGCAGTATTTT,CASSFIARDTQYF
NA,TRBV7-2,TRBJ2-4,NA,TGTGCCAGCAGCCCCAGGGGGGCTAACATTCAGTACTTC,CASSPRGANIQYF
NA,TRBV15,TRBJ1-6,NA,TGTGCCACCAGCAGACCCCTACCTTCATCACCCCTCCACTTT,CATSRPLPSSPLHF
NA,TRBV10-3,TRBJ2-3,TRBD2,TGTGCCACCTCTAAGGGACTAGCGGAGAGCACAGATACGCAGTATTTT,CATSKGLAESTDTQYF
NA,TRBV4-3,TRBJ2-1,NA,TGCGCCAGCAGCCAAGTACCTCTCGGCAGGGATGAGCAGTTCTTC,CASSQVPLGRDEQFF
once,TRBV10-3,TRBJ1-6,TRBD1,TGTGCCATCAGTGAGCCGGGACAGGGGAATTCACCCCTCCACTTT,CAISEPGQGNSPLHF
NA,TRBV4-2,TRBJ1-4,NA,TGTGCCAGCAGCCAAGGAGGAGGGGGGGATGAAAAACTGTTTTTT,CASSQGGGGDEKLFF
NA,TRBV4-2,TRBJ2-5,NA,TGTGCCAGCAGCCAAGGGCTGGGAGGACAAGAGACCCAGTACTTC,CASSQGLGGQETQYF
NA,TRBV5-1,TRBJ2-2,TRBD2,TGCGCCAGCAGGGGACTAGCGACCCCCGGGGAGCTGTTTTTT,CASRGLATPGELFF
NA,TRBV27,TRBJ1-4,NA,TGTGCCAGCGGTCGGGGGAATCGTAATGAAAAACTGTTTTTT,CASGRGNRNEKLFF
NA,TRBV28,TRBJ2-1,TRBD1,TGTGCCAGCAGCGGACAGGGAAGGGGTTACAATGAGCAGTTCTTC,CASSGQGRGYNEQFF
NA,TRBV4-2,TRBJ2-5,NA,TGTGCCAGCAGCCAATCCCGGGAGACCCAGTACTTC,CASSQSRETQYF
NA,TRBV5-4,TRBJ2-5,TRBD1,TGTGCCAGCAGCGAGGGACAGCAAGAGACCCAGTACTTC,CASSEGQQETQYF